This T cell receptor (beta chain) was sequenced in a study of blood T cell repertoires in COVID-19. Assay: immunoSEQ multiplex PCR; the TCRdb copy retains only in-frame clones and omits some. The sample has about 160,000 clones; about 83% are singletons. This TCR was sampled from a woman of 80 years or more with acute or convalescent COVID-19. The sequenced material came from peripheral blood.

The CDR3 loop is CASSYMQGSQETQYF. CDR3 nucleotide sequence: TGCGCCAGCAGTTATATGCAGGGATCCCAAGAGACCCAGTACTTC. The chain recombines TRBV5-1 with TRBJ2-5, with D possibly matching TRBD1 (5 bases). The CDR3 has 15 amino acids. The V gene's germline CDR1 is SGHRS and CDR2 YFSETQ. V was pared by 5 bases and J by 1 base, with 15 bases between.